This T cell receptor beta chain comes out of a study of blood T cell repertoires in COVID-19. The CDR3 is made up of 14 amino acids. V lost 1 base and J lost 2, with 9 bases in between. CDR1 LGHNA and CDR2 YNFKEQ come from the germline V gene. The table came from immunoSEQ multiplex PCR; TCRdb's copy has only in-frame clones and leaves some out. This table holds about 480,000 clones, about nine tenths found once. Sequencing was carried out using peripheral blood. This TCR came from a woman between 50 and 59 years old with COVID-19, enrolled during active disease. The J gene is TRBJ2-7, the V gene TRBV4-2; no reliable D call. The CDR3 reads CASSQASITYEQYF. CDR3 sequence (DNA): TGTGCCAGCAGCCAAGCGAGTATTACCTACGAGCAGTACTTC.